What follows are 6 T cell receptor beta chains derived from one specimen sequenced in a study of blood T cell repertoires in COVID-19. The data were produced by immunoSEQ multiplex PCR, yet TCRdb's version contains in-frame clones alone and is incomplete. The sample yields hundreds of thousands of clones, around 86% seen once. The specimen sequenced was peripheral blood. The receptor set was obtained from a man aged 55 to 70 who had recovered from COVID-19.

V is TRBV27 and J is TRBJ1-5; D is unclear. The CDR3 loop spans 12 amino acids. V was trimmed by 5 bases and J by 7 bases, leaving 9 bases between them. Germline assignment: CDR1 MNHEY and CDR2 SMNVEV (reference sequence). For the CDR3, the DNA is TGTGCCAGCAGTCCTATGGGCCAGCCCCAGCATTTT. Translating gives CASSPMGQPQHF.

V is TRBV5-4 and J is TRBJ1-2, with TRBD1 matching 7 bases. CDR1 is SGHNT and CDR2 is YYREEE in the germline V gene (reference sequence). This CDR3 comprises 14 residues. V gave up 4 bases and J gave up 4 bases; unmatched junction bases: 7. The CDR3 DNA sequence: TGTGCCAGCAGCCAGGACAGGTTTCGCTATGGCTACACCTTC. This encodes CASSQDRFRYGYTF.

The V gene is TRBV28, the J gene TRBJ2-5; 7 bases match TRBD2. V lost 6 bases, J lost 4 bases, and 8 bases stayed unmatched. This CDR3 comprises 14 residues. CDR1 and CDR2 from the germline V gene are MDHEN and SYDVKM. The chain's CDR3 is CASRYSGGRETQYF. The DNA for the CDR3 is TGTGCCAGCAGGTACTCGGGGGGACGAGAGACCCAGTACTTC.

The rearrangement joins TRBV5-6 to TRBJ2-7; 7 bases fit TRBD1. V lost 3 bases, J lost 1 base, and 1 base stayed unmatched. Germline V lookup: CDR1 SGHDT, CDR2 YYEEEE. The CDR3 length is 13 residues. CDR3 DNA sequence: TGTGCCAGCAGCTCCAGGGGGTCCTACGAGCAGTACTTC. This translates into CASSSRGSYEQYF.

The V gene is TRBV5-5, the J gene TRBJ2-7, with D perhaps TRBD2 (7 bases). Deletions cut 2 bases from V and 3 bases from J, with 12 bases between. The CDR3 is 14 residues long. Per the germline V gene, CDR1 is SGHKS and CDR2 is YYEKEE (reference sequence). The CDR3 here is CASSFGGGGYEQYF. In DNA form, the CDR3 reads TGTGCCAGCAGCTTCGGGGGAGGGGGCTACGAGCAGTACTTC.

Points on this clone: Germline is not matched at one junction end, which may reflect a read error. The CDR3 region has the DNA TGTGCTAGCAGCTTAGTTTCTAGATCCCGCGAGCAGTACTTC. Protein product: CASSLVSRSREQYF. This chain uses TRBV7-7 with TRBJ2-7; unclear D gene. Germline V gene lookup returns CDR1 SSHAT and CDR2 FNYEAQ (reference sequence). The CDR3 extends over 14 amino acids.